This passage covers 8 T cell receptor beta chains from one sample sequenced in a study of T cell responses to AZD1222 COVID-19 vaccine. Generated by immunoSEQ multiplex PCR, the TCRdb table keeps only in-frame clones and is missing some. The data hold roughly 98,000 clones, with about nine tenths observed a single time. Sequenced material: peripheral blood, taken 28 days after the second AZD1222 dose. These receptors all stem from an adult who received the AZD1222 COVID-19 vaccine.

This clone occurred once. The J gene is TRBJ1-1, the V gene TRBV10-3, with D possibly matching TRBD1 (6 bases). This CDR3 region has 16 residues. V dropped 8 bases and J dropped 0 bases, with 19 bases sitting between them. Looked up from germline, CDR1 is ENHRY and CDR2 is SYGVKD. CDR3 nucleotides: TGTGCCATCGCTCCCGGGACATATTCAATGAACACTGAAGCTTTCTTT. This translates into CAIAPGTYSMNTEAFF.

The chain is built from TRBV29-1 and TRBJ2-7; tentatively, D is TRBD1 or TRBD2 (7 bases each). With 7 bases removed from V and 2 bases from J, the gap between germline ends came to 12 bases. The V gene's germline CDR1 is SQVTM and CDR2 ANQGSEA. CDR3 length equals 12 residues. Here the CDR3 DNA reads TGCAGCGCTGCAGGGGGGGCCTACGAGCAGTACTTC. Translation: CSAAGGAYEQYF.

The DNA for the CDR3 is TGTGCCAGCAGCTTGGTGGGCTACGGCCAAGAGACCCAGTACTTC. Translation gives CASSLVGYGQETQYF. The chain joins TRBV5-4 to TRBJ2-5; D gene ambiguous. The CDR3 totals 15 residues. V gave up 0 bases and J gave up 1 base, with 10 bases separating them. Per germline, CDR1 SGHNT and CDR2 YYREEE (reference sequence).

The J gene is TRBJ1-1, the V gene TRBV10-3; D is undetermined. The CDR3 covers 14 residues. Germline CDR1 ENHRY, CDR2 SYGVKD. V lost 2 bases, J lost 4 bases, and 11 bases lay in between. CDR3 DNA sequence: TGTGCCATCAGTGAGGAGGGATTAAGCACTGAAGCTTTCTTT. Translation: CAISEEGLSTEAFF.

The chain links TRBV19 to TRBJ2-6, with D unclear. This CDR3 spans 15 amino acids. The germline CDR1 and CDR2 sequences are LNHDA and SQIVND (reference sequence). The V end lost 2 bases, the J end lost 0 bases, and 5 bases lay between the germline ends. Here the CDR3 reads CASSILSSGANVLTF. CDR3 DNA sequence: TGTGCCAGTAGTATATTGAGCTCTGGGGCCAACGTCCTGACTTTC.

The rearrangement uses TRBV5-6 and TRBJ2-1; no definite D call. In germline, CDR1 is SGHDT, CDR2 YYEEEE. The CDR3 length is 13 residues. V was clipped by 2 bases and J by 8 bases, with 11 bases between them. The CDR3 region is CASSFSRWDEQFF. The DNA of the CDR3 is TGTGCCAGCAGCTTTTCGAGGTGGGATGAGCAGTTCTTC.

This chain uses TRBV11-3 with TRBJ2-3; D remains ambiguous. V lost 5 bases to trimming and J lost 2 bases, with 8 bases between them. Per germline, CDR1 SGHNT and CDR2 YENEEA. The CDR3 spans 13 residues. The CDR3: CASSPRLTDTQYF. The CDR3 DNA reads as TGTGCCAGCAGCCCGAGGCTCACAGATACGCAGTATTTT. Full variable domain (rest looked up from reference TRBV11-3 and TRBJ2-3): EAGVVQSPRYKIIEKKQPVAFWCNPISGHNTLYWYLQNLGQGPELLIRYENEEAVDDSQLPKDRFSAERLKGVDSTLKIQPAELGDSAVYLCASSPRLTDTQYFGPGTRLTVL.

A single count supports this clone. The chain carries TRBV5-1 and TRBJ2-1; weak D call: TRBD2 (6 bases). This CDR3 comprises 13 residues. Trimming pared 4 bases from V and 7 bases from J, leaving 12 bases between. Germline V gene sequence: CDR1 SGHRS, CDR2 YFSETQ. The CDR3 spells CASSLTGGNEQFF. In DNA form, the CDR3 reads TGCGCCAGCAGCCTGACCGGAGGGAATGAGCAGTTCTTC.